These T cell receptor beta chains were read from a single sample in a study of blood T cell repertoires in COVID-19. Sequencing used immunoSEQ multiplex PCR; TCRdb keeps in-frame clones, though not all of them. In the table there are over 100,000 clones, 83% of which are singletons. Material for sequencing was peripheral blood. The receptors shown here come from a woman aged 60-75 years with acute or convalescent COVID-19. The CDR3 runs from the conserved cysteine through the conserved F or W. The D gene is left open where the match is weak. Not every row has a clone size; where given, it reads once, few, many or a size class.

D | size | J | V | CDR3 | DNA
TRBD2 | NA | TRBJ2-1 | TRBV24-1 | CATSDTGTSGINEQFF | TGTGCCACCAGTGACACCGGGACTAGCGGTATCAATGAGCAGTTCTTC
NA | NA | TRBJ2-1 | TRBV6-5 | CADQDSGNNEQFF | TGTGCCGACCAAGATAGCGGAAACAATGAGCAGTTCTTC
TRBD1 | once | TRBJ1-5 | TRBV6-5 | CASKQGANQPQHF | TGTGCCAGCAAACAGGGGGCCAATCAGCCCCAGCATTTT
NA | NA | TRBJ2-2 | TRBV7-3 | CASSNAGKTGELFF | TGTGCCAGCAGCAATGCGGGGAAAACCGGGGAGCTGTTTTTT
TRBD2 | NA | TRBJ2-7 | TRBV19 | CASGEPGLAIYEQYF | TGTGCCAGCGGCGAACCCGGACTAGCAATTTACGAGCAGTACTTC
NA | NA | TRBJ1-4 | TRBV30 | CAGTGREEKLFF | TGTGCCGGAACAGGGAGGGAAGAAAAACTGTTTTTT
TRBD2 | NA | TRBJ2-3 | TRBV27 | CASTRLAGTDTQYF | TGTGCCAGCACCCGACTAGCGGGCACAGATACGCAGTATTTT
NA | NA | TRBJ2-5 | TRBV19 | CASSNFSLQETQYF | TGTGCCAGTAGTAATTTCTCCCTACAAGAGACCCAGTACTTC
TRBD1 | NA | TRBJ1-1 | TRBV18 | CASSPRGQGVRKMFTEAFF | TGTGCCAGCTCACCCCGGGGACAGGGGGTTCGGAAAATGTTCACTGAAGCTTTCTTT
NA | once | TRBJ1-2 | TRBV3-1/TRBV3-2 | CASSQVLTGGYTF | TGTGCCAGCAGCCAAGTCCTGACAGGCGGCTACACCTTC
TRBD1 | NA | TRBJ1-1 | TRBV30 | CAWIDRGIVAFF | TGTGCCTGGATCGACAGGGGGATTGTCGCTTTCTTT
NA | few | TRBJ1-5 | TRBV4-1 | CASSQSGNQPQHF | TGCGCCAGCAGCCAATCGGGGAATCAGCCCCAGCATTTT
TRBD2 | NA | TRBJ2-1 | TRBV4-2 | CASSQASFSGASYNEQFF | TGTGCCAGCAGCCAGGCCTCTTTTAGCGGGGCCTCCTACAATGAGCAGTTCTTC
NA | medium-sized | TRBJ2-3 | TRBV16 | CASSQWSGTDTQYF | TGTGCCAGCAGCCAATGGTCGGGGACAGATACGCAGTATTTT
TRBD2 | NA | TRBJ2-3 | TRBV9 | CASSVSTSGYTDTQYF | TGTGCCAGCAGCGTGTCGACTAGCGGATACACAGATACGCAGTATTTT
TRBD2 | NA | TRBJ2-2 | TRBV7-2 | CASSLAGGTGELFF | TGTGCCAGCAGCTTAGCGGGAGGGACCGGGGAGCTGTTTTTT
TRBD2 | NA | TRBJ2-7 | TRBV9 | CASSPASGSAGFLGGEQYF | TGTGCCAGCAGCCCCGCTAGCGGGAGCGCCGGATTCCTCGGGGGCGAGCAGTACTTC
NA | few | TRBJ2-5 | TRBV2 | CASSLEETQYF | TGTGCCAGCAGTTTAGAGGAGACCCAGTACTTC
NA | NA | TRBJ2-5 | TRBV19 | CASSNAGRRETQYF | TGTGCCAGTAGTAATGCGGGGCGGCGAGAGACCCAGTACTTC
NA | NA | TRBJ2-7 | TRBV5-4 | CASSSELRIDEQYF | TGTGCCAGCAGCTCCGAGTTGAGGATTGACGAGCAGTACTTC
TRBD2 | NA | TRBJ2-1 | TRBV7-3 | CASSFAAGGPNEQFF | TGTGCCAGCAGCTTCGCAGCGGGGGGGCCCAATGAGCAGTTCTTC
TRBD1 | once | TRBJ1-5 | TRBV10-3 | CAISRDRSQPQHF | TGTGCCATCAGCCGGGACAGGTCCCAGCCCCAGCATTTT
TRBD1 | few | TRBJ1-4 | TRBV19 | CASSPRQGQHEKLFF | TGTGCCAGTAGTCCTCGACAGGGTCAACATGAAAAACTGTTTTTT
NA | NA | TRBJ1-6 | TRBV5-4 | CASSLRLVGAGNSPLHF | TGTGCCAGCAGCTTGAGATTGGTGGGGGCGGGTAATTCACCCCTCCACTTT
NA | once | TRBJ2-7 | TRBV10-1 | CASSESSGSYEQYF | TGCGCCAGCAGTGAATCCAGCGGCTCCTACGAGCAGTACTTC
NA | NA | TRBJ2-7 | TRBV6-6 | CASNPTSGYEQYF | TGTGCCAGCAACCCGACAAGCGGCTACGAGCAGTACTTC
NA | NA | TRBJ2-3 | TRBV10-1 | CASPLQVFADTQYF | TGCGCCAGCCCCTTACAGGTTTTCGCAGATACGCAGTATTTT
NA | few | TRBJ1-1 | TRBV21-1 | CASSKVLRGYTEAFF | TGTGCCAGCAGCAAAGTTTTAAGGGGTTACACTGAAGCTTTCTTT
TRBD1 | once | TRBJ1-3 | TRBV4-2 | CASSQVGQQSSGNTIYF | TGTGCCAGCAGCCAAGTGGGACAGCAATCCTCTGGAAACACCATATATTTT
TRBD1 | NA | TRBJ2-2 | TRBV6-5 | CASRLQGTGELFF | TGTGCCAGCAGATTACAGGGGACCGGGGAGCTGTTTTTT
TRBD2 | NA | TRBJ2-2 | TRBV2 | CASSESGAWELFF | TGTGCCAGCAGTGAAAGCGGGGCCTGGGAGCTGTTTTTT
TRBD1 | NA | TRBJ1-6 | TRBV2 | CASSQRTGGNSPLHF | TGTGCCAGCAGCCAACGGACAGGGGGAAATTCACCCCTCCACTTT
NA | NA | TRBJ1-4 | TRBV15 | CATSRPKVGNLATNEKLFF | TGTGCCACCAGCAGACCAAAAGTCGGGAACCTTGCAACTAATGAAAAACTGTTTTTT
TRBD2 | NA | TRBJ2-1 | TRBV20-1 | CSASLPAGGRWGAYNEQFF | TGCAGTGCTAGTCTCCCAGCGGGGGGTCGCTGGGGGGCCTACAATGAGCAGTTCTTC
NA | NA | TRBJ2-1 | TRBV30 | CAWNGGLGNEQFF | TGTGCCTGGAACGGGGGGCTAGGGAATGAGCAGTTCTTC
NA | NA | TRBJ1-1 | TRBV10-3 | CAISESKGQGTFF | TGTGCCATCAGTGAGTCCAAAGGGCAGGGTACTTTCTTT
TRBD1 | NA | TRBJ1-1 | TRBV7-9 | CASSPGTGAAFF | TGTGCCAGCAGCCCCGGGACAGGGGCCGCTTTCTTT
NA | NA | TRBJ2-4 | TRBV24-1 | CATSDSQYPKNIQYF | TGTGCCACCAGTGATTCCCAGTACCCCAAAAACATTCAGTACTTC
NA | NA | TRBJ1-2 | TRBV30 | CAWSGGGRGYGYTF | TGTGCCTGGAGTGGTGGAGGAAGAGGCTATGGCTACACCTTC
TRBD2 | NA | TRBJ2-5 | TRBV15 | CATSRASGVGETQYF | TGTGCCACCAGCAGAGCTAGCGGGGTTGGGGAGACCCAGTACTTC
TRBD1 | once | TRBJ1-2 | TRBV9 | CASSVAGTVHYGYTF | TGTGCCAGCAGCGTAGCCGGGACAGTTCACTATGGCTACACCTTC
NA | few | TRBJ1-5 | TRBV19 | CASSIERTINQPQHF | TGTGCCAGTAGTATAGAACGGACAATCAATCAGCCCCAGCATTTT
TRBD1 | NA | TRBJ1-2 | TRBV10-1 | CASSGTGGKPYGYTF | TGCGCCAGCAGTGGGACAGGGGGCAAACCCTATGGCTACACCTTC
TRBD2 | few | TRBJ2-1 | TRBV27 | CASSSPQGLRGRTYNEQFF | TGTGCCAGCAGTTCCCCCCAAGGGTTACGCGGGAGGACGTACAATGAGCAGTTCTTC
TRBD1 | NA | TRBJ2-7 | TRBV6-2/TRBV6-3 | CASSYLVTGTVKNEQYF | TGTGCCAGCAGTTACCTTGTAACCGGGACAGTTAAAAACGAGCAGTACTTC
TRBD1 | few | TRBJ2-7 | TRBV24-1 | CATSGTGTGQYF | TGTGCCACCAGTGGGACAGGGACCGGGCAGTACTTC
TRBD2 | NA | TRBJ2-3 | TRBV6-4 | CASSETGTSLVGDTQYF | TGTGCCAGCAGTGAGACGGGGACTAGCCTGGTGGGGGATACGCAGTATTTT
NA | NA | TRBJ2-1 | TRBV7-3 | CASSLRHREEQFF | TGTGCCAGCAGCTTAAGACACAGGGAAGAGCAGTTCTTC
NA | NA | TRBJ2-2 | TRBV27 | CASSRKPGLNFLPYTGELFF | TGTGCCAGCAGTAGGAAGCCGGGACTCAATTTCCTCCCTTATACCGGGGAGCTGTTTTTT
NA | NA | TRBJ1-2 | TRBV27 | CASSLGRGNYGYTF | TGTGCCAGCAGTTTGGGCAGGGGAAACTATGGCTACACCTTC
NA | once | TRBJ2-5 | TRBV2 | CASSENRDEETQYF | TGTGCCAGCAGTGAAAACAGAGACGAGGAGACCCAGTACTTC
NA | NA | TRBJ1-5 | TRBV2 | CASSRGLDQNQPQHF | TGTGCCAGCAGTCGCGGACTGGACCAGAATCAGCCCCAGCATTTT
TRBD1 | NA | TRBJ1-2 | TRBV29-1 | CSGQGTDGYTF | TGCAGCGGACAGGGGACTGATGGCTACACCTTC
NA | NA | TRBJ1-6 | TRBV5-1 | CASSLVVPGNSPLHF | TGCGCCAGCAGCTTGGTAGTCCCCGGTAATTCACCCCTCCACTTT